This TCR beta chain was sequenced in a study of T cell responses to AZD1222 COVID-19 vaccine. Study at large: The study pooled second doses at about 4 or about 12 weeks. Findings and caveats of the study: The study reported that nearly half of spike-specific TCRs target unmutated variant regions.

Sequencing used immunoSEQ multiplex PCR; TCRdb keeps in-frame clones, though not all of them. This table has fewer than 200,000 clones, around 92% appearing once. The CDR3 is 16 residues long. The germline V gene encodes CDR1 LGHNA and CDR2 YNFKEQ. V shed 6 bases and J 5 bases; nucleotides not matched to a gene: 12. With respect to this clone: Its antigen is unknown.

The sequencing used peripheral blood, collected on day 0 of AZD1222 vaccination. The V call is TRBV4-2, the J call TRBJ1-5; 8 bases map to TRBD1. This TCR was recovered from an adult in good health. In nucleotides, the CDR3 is TGTGCCAGCAGACAACAGACAGGGGATTTGTATCAGCCCCAGCATTTT. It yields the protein CASRQQTGDLYQPQHF.